The 5 T cell receptor beta chains below all came from one sample that was sequenced in a study of blood T cell repertoires in COVID-19. The method was immunoSEQ multiplex PCR; TCRdb's version includes in-frame clones alone and lacks a portion of them. The profile covers approximately 200,000 clones, with roughly 90% appearing a single time and 2.7% taken by the ten largest. The sample comprised peripheral blood. Every receptor here comes from an older woman with acute or convalescent COVID-19.

The rearrangement joins TRBV19 to TRBJ1-2; D call uncertain. The CDR3 is made up of 13 amino acids. Between the trimmed V and J ends, which lost 1 base and 4 bases, there was a span of 7 bases. Germline V gives CDR1 LNHDA, CDR2 SQIVND (reference sequence). The CDR3 here is CASSIAQLYGYTF. The CDR3 bases are TGTGCCAGTAGTATAGCACAGCTCTATGGCTACACCTTC.

The sample holds a few counts of this clone. V and J are TRBV30 and TRBJ1-5, with a possible D match to TRBD1 (5 bases). CDR3 size: 14 residues. The germline V and J ends were trimmed by 2 bases and 1 base, with 9 bases remaining between them. Germline CDR1 and CDR2: GTSNPN and SVGIG (reference sequence). CDR3 in amino acids: CAWSTGVSNQPQHF. The CDR3 nucleotides are TGTGCCTGGAGTACGGGGGTGAGCAATCAGCCCCAGCATTTT.

The chain links TRBV12-5 to TRBJ2-2; the D gene is possibly TRBD1 (5 bases). Germline lookup yields CDR1 LGHNT and CDR2 FRNRAP. The germline V and J ends were trimmed by 1 base and 4 bases, with 10 bases remaining between them. The CDR3 is 15 residues long. CDR3 DNA: TGTGCTAGTGGTTTGGCCAGGGTGGGCACCGGGGAGCTGTTTTTT. Amino acid sequence: CASGLARVGTGELFF. The full variable domain, in which reference TRBV12-5 and TRBJ2-2 provide the parts outside the CDR3, is DARVTQTPRHKVTEMGQEVTMRCQPILGHNTVFWYRQTMMQGLELLAYFRNRAPLDDSGMPKDRFSAEMPDATLATLKIQPSEPRDSAVYFCASGLARVGTGELFFGEGSRLTVL.

V is TRBV28 and J is TRBJ2-1; 9 bases are a match to TRBD2. Germline CDR1 reads MDHEN; CDR2 reads SYDVKM. This CDR3 comprises 17 residues. V lost 3 bases, J lost 9 bases, and 15 bases stayed unmatched. Here the CDR3 DNA reads TGTGCCAGCAGTTTCGGCCGGTTTAGCGGGAGTATCAGTGAGCAGTTCTTC. Protein sequence: CASSFGRFSGSISEQFF.

The chain combines TRBV6-5 with TRBJ2-3; D may be TRBD2 (5 bases). CDR1 MNHEY and CDR2 SVGAGI come from the germline V gene. The CDR3 loop spans 16 amino acids. V gave up 0 bases and J gave up 2 bases, with 12 bases separating them. The CDR3 protein is CASSYSIRGPTDTQYF. CDR3 bases: TGTGCCAGCAGTTACTCGATTCGGGGTCCCACAGATACGCAGTATTTT.